The 22 T cell receptor beta chains below were found in one sample sequenced in a study of glioma-infiltrating T cells after dendritic cell vaccination. Sequenced by immunoSEQ multiplex PCR; TCRdb stores in-frame clones only, minus some. The sample holds over 70,000 clones; roughly 80% are singletons and the top ten take 2.1%. This material consisted of blood, taken before dendritic cell vaccination. These receptors originate from a human donor with glioblastoma.

The chain joins TRBV5-1 to TRBJ2-5, with D perhaps TRBD2 (6 bases). The CDR3 runs to 14 residues. Germline V lookup: CDR1 SGHRS, CDR2 YFSETQ. Trimming removed 1 base at V and 2 bases at J, with 9 bases between. CDR3 DNA: TGCGCCAGCAGCTTGTACGGGGGACAAGAGACCCAGTACTTC. It encodes CASSLYGGQETQYF.

The chain combines TRBV4-1 with TRBJ2-1; 8 nucleotides align to TRBD1. The V and J ends lost 1 base and 7 bases, in that order; junction bases with no gene match: 6. CDR3 length equals 15 residues. Germline V gene lookup returns CDR1 MGHRA and CDR2 YSYEKL. The CDR3 nucleotides read TGCGCCAGCAGCCAAGCAGGGGGCAGATCAAATGAGCAGTTCTTC. It specifies CASSQAGGRSNEQFF.

The gene calls are TRBV27 and TRBJ1-5; D remains unclear. V lost 2 bases to trimming and J lost 3 bases, with 11 bases between them. The CDR3 loop spans 15 amino acids. Germline values: CDR1 MNHEY, CDR2 SMNVEV (reference sequence). The CDR3 bases are TGTGCCAGCAGTTTAAAACCTTGGGCCAATCAGCCCCAGCATTTT. This translates into CASSLKPWANQPQHF.

The chain recombines TRBV7-9 with TRBJ1-2, with a possible D match to TRBD1 (6 bases). This CDR3 has 13 amino acids. V dropped 7 bases and J dropped 6 bases, with 15 bases sitting between them. Germline-derived CDR1 and CDR2 are SEHNR and FQNEAQ (reference sequence). The CDR3 here is CASTKRTADGYTF. The CDR3 region has the DNA TGTGCCAGCACCAAGAGGACAGCAGATGGCTACACCTTC.

The V call is TRBV15, the J call TRBJ2-3, with D possibly TRBD2 on 7 matching bases. The germline gives CDR1 LNHNV, CDR2 YYDKDF (reference sequence). The V end lost 8 bases, the J end lost 7 bases, and 13 bases lay between the germline ends. This CDR3 is 12 amino acids long. CDR3 amino acids: CATGGGAYTQYF. The CDR3 nucleotides read TGTGCCACCGGTGGGGGGGCTTATACGCAGTATTTT.

This chain uses TRBV2 with TRBJ1-2; 9 bases are a match to TRBD1. Trimming removed 5 bases from V and 7 bases from J; junction bases left unmatched: 8. The V gene's germline CDR1 is SNHLY and CDR2 FYNNEI. The CDR3 spans 14 residues. This chain's CDR3 is CASSPRTGEAGYTF. CDR3 DNA: TGTGCCAGCAGTCCCCGGACAGGGGAGGCTGGCTACACCTTC.

The rearrangement uses TRBV2 and TRBJ1-5, with 8 nucleotides matching TRBD1. Looked up from germline, CDR1 is SNHLY and CDR2 is FYNNEI. There are 13 residues in the CDR3. The V gene end was trimmed by 10 bases and the J gene end by 6 bases; junction bases not matched to a gene: 8. The CDR3 DNA reads TGTGCCACCGGAGCAGGGGGCTTTCAGCCCCAGCATTTT. The encoded protein is CATGAGGFQPQHF.

The chain recombines TRBV19 with TRBJ1-5, with 11 bases identical to TRBD1. Trimming took 10 bases from V and 6 from J; bases not matched to a gene: 5. The CDR3 covers 13 residues. Germline V gene sequence: CDR1 LNHDA, CDR2 SQIVND (reference sequence). CDR3 nucleotide sequence: TGTGCCACTGTAGGACAGGGGGCTCAGCCCCAGCATTTT. The encoded protein is CATVGQGAQPQHF.

This clone was seen only once. CDR3 in amino acids: CATDRAGVVTGELFF. CDR3 sequence (DNA): TGTGCCACTGACCGGGCGGGAGTTGTCACCGGGGAGCTGTTTTTT. The chain recombines TRBV2 with TRBJ2-2; 7 bases align to TRBD2. V lost 10 bases, J lost 4 bases, and 12 bases stayed unmatched. CDR3 length: 15 amino acids. Per germline, CDR1 SNHLY and CDR2 FYNNEI. The full variable domain, its missing parts supplied by reference TRBV2 and TRBJ2-2, is EPEVTQTPSHQVTQMGQEVILRCVPISNHLYFYWYRQILGQKVEFLVSFYNNEISEKSEIFDDQFSVERPDGSNFTLKIRSTKLEDSAMYFCATDRAGVVTGELFFGEGSRLTVL.

V is TRBV9 and J is TRBJ1-2; D is possibly TRBD1 (6 bases). The CDR3 extends over 15 amino acids. Trimming took off 0 bases at V and 4 bases at J, with 13 bases between the two ends. CDR1 is SGDLS and CDR2 is YYNGEE in the germline V gene. The CDR3 here is CASSVVPDRGYGYTF. The DNA for the CDR3 is TGTGCCAGCAGCGTAGTGCCGGACAGAGGCTATGGCTACACCTTC.

The chain recombines TRBV5-1 with TRBJ2-3; 7 nucleotides agree with TRBD1. CDR3 length equals 18 residues. V gave up 3 bases and J gave up 4 bases; unmatched junction bases: 17. CDR1 is SGHRS and CDR2 is YFSETQ in the germline V gene. The CDR3 coding sequence is TGCGCCAGCAGCTCGACCCAGCAAGCGACAGGGCTCGCAGATACGCAGTATTTT. Translated: CASSSTQQATGLADTQYF.

The rearrangement links TRBV29-1 to TRBJ2-5; TRBD2 is a possible D gene (6 bases). V was pared by 3 bases and J by 7 bases, with 9 bases between. The CDR3 length is 11 residues. The germline V gene encodes CDR1 SQVTM and CDR2 ANQGSEA. CDR3 protein: CSVEEGWTQYF. CDR3 coding DNA: TGCAGCGTTGAGGAGGGCTGGACCCAGTACTTC.

The chain is built from TRBV5-1 and TRBJ2-2; no clear D gene. This CDR3 is 13 amino acids long. The germline V and J ends were trimmed by 5 bases and 8 bases, with 13 bases remaining between them. Germline V gene lookup returns CDR1 SGHRS and CDR2 YFSETQ. CDR3 residues: CASRFPSVGELFF. The CDR3, as DNA: TGCGCCAGCAGATTCCCCTCGGTTGGGGAGCTGTTTTTT.

This sequence joins TRBV10-3 and TRBJ1-2; D call uncertain. The germline V and J ends were trimmed by 7 bases and 2 bases, with 11 bases remaining between them. Germline CDR1 and CDR2: ENHRY and SYGVKD. The CDR3 totals 13 residues. This CDR3 reads CAINAQLNYGYTF. For the CDR3, the DNA is TGTGCCATCAATGCACAGCTCAACTATGGCTACACCTTC.

A few counts support this clone. The chain couples TRBV5-6 to TRBJ1-4, with 7 nucleotides matching TRBD1. CDR1 SGHDT and CDR2 YYEEEE come from the germline V gene. This CDR3 comprises 17 residues. J was trimmed by 5 bases and V by 2 bases; bases with no gene match: 12. The DNA for the CDR3 is TGTGCCAGCAGCTTTTTCCGCAGGGGGAAGGCGAATGAAAAACTGTTTTTT. Residues: CASSFFRRGKANEKLFF.

The rearrangement uses TRBV6-5 and TRBJ2-1, with D hard to call. V was shortened by 4 bases and J by 8 bases, with 21 bases between the two germline ends. CDR3 size: 16 residues. Germline V gene lookup returns CDR1 MNHEY and CDR2 SVGAGI. Here the CDR3 reads CASSSPSHRPRDEQFF. CDR3 DNA sequence: TGTGCCAGCAGTTCTCCATCCCATCGCCCGCGCGATGAGCAGTTCTTC.

The chain combines TRBV19 with TRBJ2-1; TRBD2 matches at 10 bases. The CDR3 runs to 14 residues. Looked up from germline, CDR1 is LNHDA and CDR2 is SQIVND (reference sequence). The V and J ends lost 7 bases and 2 bases, in that order; junction bases with no gene match: 2. The CDR3 sequence is CASTSGRTYNEQFF. The DNA of the CDR3 is TGTGCCAGTACTAGCGGGAGAACCTACAATGAGCAGTTCTTC.

The chain combines TRBV5-4 with TRBJ1-4; 10 bases align to TRBD1. Germline CDR1 is SGHNT and CDR2 is YYREEE (reference sequence). V shed 4 bases and J 8 bases; nucleotides not matched to a gene: 8. The CDR3 is made up of 15 amino acids. The CDR3 spells CASSSPGQGHEKLFF. The CDR3, as DNA: TGTGCCAGCAGCAGCCCGGGACAGGGGCACGAAAAACTGTTTTTT.

The rearrangement joins TRBV5-4 to TRBJ2-1; 7 bases line up with TRBD2. Unmatched junction bases numbered 9, after V lost 0 bases and J lost 0 bases. Germline values: CDR1 SGHNT, CDR2 YYREEE (reference sequence). The CDR3 is 18 residues long. CDR3 loop: CASSLGPLIAGSYNEQFF. The CDR3 DNA is TGTGCCAGCAGCTTGGGCCCTTTAATAGCGGGCTCCTACAATGAGCAGTTCTTC.

The chain couples TRBV2 to TRBJ1-5; 7 nucleotides align to TRBD1. The CDR3 sequence is 15 residues long. J was trimmed by 2 bases and V by 5 bases; bases with no gene match: 6. Germline V gene sequence: CDR1 SNHLY, CDR2 FYNNEI. CDR3 protein: CASSPRGQGNQPQHF. CDR3 bases: TGTGCCAGCAGTCCCCGTGGACAGGGCAATCAGCCCCAGCATTTT. The complete variable domain, with remaining parts taken from reference TRBV2 and TRBJ1-5, reads EPEVTQTPSHQVTQMGQEVILRCVPISNHLYFYWYRQILGQKVEFLVSFYNNEISEKSEIFDDQFSVERPDGSNFTLKIRSTKLEDSAMYFCASSPRGQGNQPQHFGDGTRLSIL.

The chain joins TRBV6-6 to TRBJ1-1; TRBD1 matches at 8 bases. V was pared by 6 bases and J by 7 bases, with 13 bases of the junction left unmatched. CDR1 and CDR2 (germline): MNHNY, SVGAGI (reference sequence). The CDR3 consists of 15 residues. The CDR3 reads CASSRQPGQALEAFF. CDR3 bases: TGTGCCAGCAGCCGCCAGCCGGGACAGGCTCTTGAAGCTTTCTTT.

V gene TRBV4-1 combines with J gene TRBJ1-6; D unclear. Germline CDR1 is MGHRA and CDR2 is YSYEKL. The CDR3 sequence is 13 residues long. V lost 0 bases, J lost 10 bases, and 7 bases lay in between. CDR3 in amino acids: CASSQEHNSPLHF. In DNA, the CDR3 is TGCGCCAGCAGCCAAGAACACAACTCACCCCTCCACTTT.